This T cell receptor beta chain was identified in a study of cytomegalovirus exposure and HLA in healthy donors (TCRdb year 2017). About the study as a whole: An earlier analysis of approximately 640 of the donors reported about 250 Gb of sequence data and 120 million or so unique TCR beta sequences from 150 million to 200 million T cells. The study aimed to test whether signatures of past pathogen exposure could be identified by cataloging public T cell receptors. An early release that covered about 600 HLA-typed donors contained about 290 gigabases of sequencing data and about 93 million unique TCR sequences. The study combined high-throughput TCR immunosequencing, statistical association of individual TCRs with disease status, and machine learning to predict cytomegalovirus infection status. Among around 400 genotyped donors of the cohort, an average of approximately 240,000 unique TCR beta nucleotide sequences was sequenced per donor, of which 15% to 20% were non-productive. Donor age, sex, ethnicity and CMV serostatus were compiled alongside the repertoire data. Of the 300 to 500 genotyped donors, 70% to 90% were placed in the genetic ancestry cluster associated with self-reported Caucasian donors. In an earlier analysis of roughly 580 of the donors, high-throughput TCR beta sequencing was used to judge whether each TCR beta V gene segment behaved as functional or pseudogenic. To study patterns of TCR occurrence, a later analysis re-analyzed previously published TCR beta repertoires from 666 donors and added high-resolution HLA genotyping. Genome-wide SNP genotypes for about three fifths of the 666 donors were used in a later genetic analysis, which treated that subset as a discovery cohort. Rather than using new phenotypic data, the later analysis identified candidate immune exposures from TCR beta sequences and from how often those sequences occurred across donors. Using immunosequencing, the study profiled T cell repertoires from approximately 700 subjects and related those repertoires to cytomegalovirus serostatus. HLA typing included class I and class II loci at four-digit resolution. Four or five DR-DQ haplotypes were treated as single units for association and clustering because of strong linkage in the cohort. Every repertoire in the discovery cohort had been generated on one and the same sequencing platform. Typing coverage varied by locus: roughly 620-640 donors for A, B, C, DRB1 and DQB1; under 550 for DQA1; more than 600 for DPA1; approximately 450 for DPB1. In addition to the first cohort of several hundred subjects, a separate validation cohort of under 150 different subjects was used.

General conclusions and limits of the study: The presence/absence analyses assumed that sequencing depth was roughly uniform across donors, and that assumption may not be true. V-gene and J-gene trimming of TCR beta chains was associated with a missense DCLRE1C variant in a later genetic analysis, and the association was replicated in an independent cohort. A further reported finding was that TCR beta sequences accurately predicted the HLA-A and HLA-B alleles for most subjects in the first cohort. Only TCR beta chains were sequenced in this cohort, and the absence of alpha or paired-chain data limited detectable features. The sequencing pipeline was judged likely to have produced a cluster of highly shared sequence variants as a technical artifact. A later analysis reported that several top co-occurrence clusters appeared linked to parvovirus B19, influenza, CMV and Epstein-Barr virus. When HLA alleles, especially DR and DQ, strongly co-occurred, TCR associations were difficult to assign to individual alleles. Because the 87-base-pair reads could not distinguish some IMGT-functional V segments, including TRBV6-2 and TRBV6-3, those segments were excluded. In a later analysis, HLA-associated TCR beta chains were found to be more clonally expanded and to have lower generation probabilities than equally common non-associated chains. Because HLA typing was unavailable for some donors at each locus, only the typed subset was used in association tests. At a false discovery rate of 0.05, a later analysis linked around 17,000 TCR beta sequences to specific HLA alleles. It was suggested by the authors that the approach could potentially be generalized to other disease states and immunological phenotypes. Most TCR sequences were seen in very few donors, while some public TCRs were found in many individuals. The study listed 150 to 200 TCR beta chains as associated with cytomegalovirus. Three of the identified cytomegalovirus-associated TCR beta chains were confirmed in vitro to be specific for cytomegalovirus antigens. In a later analysis, the rate of TCR association differed among HLA loci, with DRB1 alleles having the most associated TCRs and HLA-C alleles having the fewest. In both the original and validation cohorts, the classifier was reported to diagnose cytomegalovirus status with high specificity and sensitivity. According to a later genetic analysis, donors in an Asian-associated ancestry cluster had fewer N-insertions in productive TCRs than the approximately 630-donor mean. Most CMV-associated TCR beta chains appeared to be HLA-restricted in a later analysis, and the HLA associations seemed to be driven largely by CMV exposure. In an earlier analysis of 587 of the donors, most TCR beta V segments were observed in productive rearrangements about 87% or about 30% of the time, broadly matching IMGT annotations. Immune exposure information for the cohort was limited to CMV serostatus. Fewer than 20 rarely observed V segments, including chromosome 9 orphons, were excluded from the earlier analysis of some 590 of the donors because counts were too low. Correlated functional status among segregating V segments might reflect linkage disequilibrium, but an unknown experimental factor could not be ruled out.

Details on this clone: Its target antigen remains unknown. One base away there is no much larger clone; base qualities are not given.

The CDR3 runs 15 residues from the cysteine to the phenylalanine. Just the 45-base CDR3 DNA is kept, in frame starting at base 1. Libraries were made using the immunoSEQ multiplex PCR assay. For the multiplex PCR, a mixture combining 60 forward primers for TCR Vbeta segments and 13 reverse primers for TCR Jbeta segments was used. A multiplex PCR assay on genomic DNA amplified the CDR3 region of rearranged TCR beta genes. The Illumina HiSeq System was used to sequence the amplified TCR beta libraries as 87-base-pair reads. Under the source paper's analysis protocol: Across the 666 repertoires, a later analysis counted approximately 75 million unique TCR beta chains, 9 million to 14 million of which were shared by at least two donors. Raw reads were error-corrected and collapsed into unique sequences by a nearest-neighbor algorithm in which closely related sequences were merged to remove PCR and sequencing errors. Alignment of CDR3 sequences to IMGT reference sequences was used to assign V, D and J gene segments. Each retained sequence needed at least a six-nucleotide match to both a V gene segment and a J gene segment. Rearrangements were called productive when the CDR3 lacked stop codons and stayed in frame with V and J; all others were non-productive. CDR3 was defined by IMGT convention, running from the second conserved V-encoded cysteine to the conserved J-encoded phenylalanine. Sequences without an unambiguous match to a single V gene segment were excluded from the earlier analysis of 450 to 650 of the donors. An earlier analysis of about 600 of the donors called V segments functional above 56.7% productive rearrangements and segregating when the between-donor standard deviation exceeded 5%. A statistical classification framework was built to diagnose cytomegalovirus status from the catalog of TCR beta chain sequences. V and J gene assignment, in a later analysis, came from comparing TCR nucleotide sequences with IMGT/GENE-DB human TR gene sequences. Using the TCRdist pipeline, a later analysis assigned CDR3 sequences along with most-parsimonious VDJ recombination scenarios. In a later analysis, each TCR beta chain was defined by its CDR3 amino acid sequence together with its V-gene family, and reads without a unique V-gene family were excluded. As a way to deal with suspected cross-contamination and a sequencing artifact, a later analysis dropped 450 to 700 nucleotide sequences that were highly shared and had low generation probability. For each public chain, a later analysis derived a clonal expansion index from normalized ranks of inferred template counts within each repertoire. In a later analysis, generation probabilities were computed with a VDJ recombination model fitted to out-of-frame rearrangements, and the resulting probabilities were checked against IGoR. In a later analysis, hypergeometric tests were used to score TCR-TCR, TCR-HLA and TCR-CMV co-occurrence, with a repertoire-size bias correction applied to TCR pairs. A later analysis estimated false discovery rates by permuting HLA or CMV assignments 20 times. In a later analysis, co-occurring TCRs were grouped using DBSCAN, with TCRdist sequence similarity added in when clustering inside HLA-allele-positive subsets. For co-occurrence clustering, repertoires with fewer than 30,000 or more than 120,000 public chains were excluded, along with five repertoires with anomalous nucleotide sharing. TCRdb re-hosts the immuneACCESS table, in-frame sequences only. Its copies lack some clones; in the studies checked, an unresolved V gene accounts for under half of them, and the cause for the rest is not known. V, J and clone size derive from that table, while D and trimming were established from the DNA sequence. Across this sample there are approximately 140,000 clones, with over 75% seen only once. 8.8% of the sample is taken by the ten largest.

The cohort was made up of roughly 670 healthy bone marrow donors. At the time of sampling, all cohort members were nominally healthy, though unrecorded immune exposures were likely present. The donor tested CMV seropositive and was one of the 289 seropositive cohort members. A peripheral blood sample was collected from each donor, and TCR beta sequencing was performed on peripheral blood mononuclear cells. Genomic DNA extraction from the blood cell samples was performed with the Qiagen DNeasy Blood Extraction Kit. The TCR originated in a woman aged 45-59 years in good health and CMV-seropositive. Sequences were obtained from PBMCs. This chain joins TRBV21-1 to TRBJ2-7; the table names TRBD2, a call not compared with the DNA. TRBV21-1 is given as a pseudogene. The CDR3 amino acid sequence is: CASSRAGSGQNEQYF. The sequenced DNA is TGTGCCAGCAGCAGGGCCGGGAGCGGGCAGAACGAGCAGTACTTC.